A selection of T cell receptor beta chains follows, all from one sample in a study of blood T cell repertoires in COVID-19. Method: immunoSEQ multiplex PCR; TCRdb's copy keeps in-frame clones and lacks some. The sample includes 250,000 or so clones, approximately 88% of them seen just once. Specimen: peripheral blood. These receptors were taken from a woman under 40 with COVID-19, enrolled during active disease. Each CDR3 is given with its conserved first and last residue. The D gene is left open where the match is weak. The listing skips clone size in some rows; elsewhere it reads once, few, many or a size class.

J | V | size | D | CDR3 | DNA
TRBJ2-2 | TRBV7-6 | once | TRBD1 | CASSLRSGQGAAGELFF | TGTGCCAGCAGCTTAAGGTCGGGACAGGGGGCGGCCGGGGAGCTGTTTTTT
TRBJ1-5 | TRBV14 | NA | TRBD1 | CASRGLSDRGREPQHF | TGTGCCAGCAGAGGGTTGTCGGACAGGGGTAGGGAGCCCCAGCATTTT
TRBJ2-5 | TRBV15 | NA | TRBD2 | CATSRGSSGQETQYF | TGTGCCACCAGCAGAGGATCTAGCGGACAAGAGACCCAGTACTTC
TRBJ2-7 | TRBV7-9 | NA | NA | CASSRESTEPYEQYF | TGTGCCAGCAGCCGAGAATCGACAGAACCCTACGAGCAGTACTTC
TRBJ2-3 | TRBV6-5 | NA | TRBD2 | CASTRGGGGDTQYF | TGTGCCAGCACCCGGGGGGGCGGGGGAGATACGCAGTATTTT
TRBJ2-5 | TRBV7-9 | NA | TRBD2 | CASSSREVEETQYF | TGTGCCAGCAGTTCCCGGGAGGTTGAAGAGACCCAGTACTTC
TRBJ1-1 | TRBV4-1 | NA | TRBD1 | CASSQKQGMNTEAFF | TGCGCCAGCAGCCAAAAACAGGGGATGAACACTGAAGCTTTCTTT
TRBJ2-7 | TRBV28 | NA | TRBD2 | CASSPRGGRHEQYF | TGTGCCAGCAGCCCGCGGGGGGGCAGACACGAGCAGTACTTC
TRBJ2-5 | TRBV5-1 | NA | TRBD1 | CASSPQGASYQETQYF | TGCGCCAGCAGTCCACAGGGGGCGAGTTACCAAGAGACCCAGTACTTC
TRBJ1-2 | TRBV6-2/TRBV6-3 | NA | NA | CASSYSPGALGGYTF | TGTGCCAGCAGTTACTCGCCAGGGGCTTTGGGAGGCTACACCTTC
TRBJ2-3 | TRBV6-5 | NA | NA | CASRGTGGITDTQYF | TGTGCCAGCAGGGGGACGGGGGGCATCACAGATACGCAGTATTTT
TRBJ2-1 | TRBV5-1 | NA | TRBD2 | CASSPGGGTSGDHRFF | TGCGCCAGCAGCCCGGGGGGCGGGACTAGCGGCGATCATCGGTTCTTC
TRBJ1-2 | TRBV6-4 | NA | TRBD1 | CASSDSSSRDRDYYGYTF | TGTGCCAGCAGTGACTCGTCCAGTCGGGACAGGGACTACTATGGCTACACCTTC
TRBJ1-1 | TRBV18 | NA | NA | CASSATDGAEAFF | TGTGCCAGCTCAGCGACAGACGGCGCTGAAGCTTTCTTT
TRBJ2-2 | TRBV10-2 | NA | TRBD2 | CASYRRLAGDWTGELFF | TGCGCCAGTTATAGGCGCCTAGCGGGAGATTGGACCGGGGAGCTGTTTTTT
TRBJ2-7 | TRBV19 | NA | NA | CASSMRGYEQYF | TGTGCCAGTAGTATGCGCGGCTACGAGCAGTACTTC
TRBJ1-2 | TRBV14 | NA | NA | CASSPPAGGAYGYTF | TGTGCCAGCAGCCCCCCCGCGGGAGGGGCCTATGGCTACACCTTC
TRBJ2-1 | TRBV7-2 | NA | TRBD2 | CASSILAEFYNEQFF | TGTGCCAGCAGCATACTAGCGGAGTTCTACAATGAGCAGTTCTTC
TRBJ2-3 | TRBV27 | NA | NA | CASSSRLGLTDTQYF | TGTGCCAGCAGCTCACGACTAGGCCTCACAGATACGCAGTATTTT
TRBJ2-2 | TRBV5-4 | NA | NA | CASSLAKTSNTGELFF | TGTGCCAGCAGCTTGGCTAAAACTTCGAACACCGGGGAGCTGTTTTTT
TRBJ1-6 | TRBV6-5 | many | NA | CASSYSSYLGSPLHF | TGTGCCAGCAGTTACTCGTCGTACCTAGGTTCACCCCTCCACTTT
TRBJ1-2 | TRBV27 | NA | NA | CASSFSGYSGYTF | TGTGCCAGCAGTTTTTCAGGGTATAGTGGCTACACCTTC
TRBJ1-2 | TRBV24-1 | NA | NA | CATSDRAYGYTF | TGTGCCACCAGTGACAGGGCCTATGGCTACACCTTC
TRBJ1-2 | TRBV28 | once | NA | CASSLDIRGYTF | TGTGCCAGCAGTCTCGACATTAGAGGCTACACCTTC
TRBJ2-7 | TRBV5-1 | NA | TRBD1 | CASRPYGQGSYEQYF | TGCGCCAGCAGACCCTACGGACAGGGTTCCTACGAGCAGTACTTC
TRBJ2-3 | TRBV5-8 | NA | TRBD2 | CASSLEASGAGDTQYF | TGTGCCAGCAGCTTGGAGGCTAGCGGGGCCGGGGATACGCAGTATTTT